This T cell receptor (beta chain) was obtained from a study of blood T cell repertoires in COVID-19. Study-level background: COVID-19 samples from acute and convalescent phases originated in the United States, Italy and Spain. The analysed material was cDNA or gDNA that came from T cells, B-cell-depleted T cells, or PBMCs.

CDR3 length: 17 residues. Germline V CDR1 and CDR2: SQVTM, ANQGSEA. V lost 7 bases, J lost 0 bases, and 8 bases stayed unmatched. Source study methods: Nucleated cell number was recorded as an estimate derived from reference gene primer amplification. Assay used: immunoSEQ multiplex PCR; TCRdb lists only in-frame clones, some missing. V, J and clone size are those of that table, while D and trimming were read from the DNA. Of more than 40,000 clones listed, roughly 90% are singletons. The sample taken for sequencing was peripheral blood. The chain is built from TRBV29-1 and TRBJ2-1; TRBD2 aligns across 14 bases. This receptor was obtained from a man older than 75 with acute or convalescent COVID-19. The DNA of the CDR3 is TGCAGCGCTATGGGACTAGCGGGGGTCCTCTCCTACAATGAGCAGTTCTTC. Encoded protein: CSAMGLAGVLSYNEQFF.